Following are 30 T cell receptor beta chains from one sample sequenced in a study of somatic mutations in cytotoxic T cells in rheumatoid arthritis. Sequencing was performed with immunoSEQ multiplex PCR; in TCRdb, only in-frame clones are kept and a portion is missing. The data hold around 19,000 clones, with approximately 83% observed a single time. Material: CD8+ T cells sorted from blood. These TCRs come from an adult with rheumatoid arthritis.

The chain is built from TRBV4-1 and TRBJ2-2, with 10 bases aligning to TRBD1. In germline, CDR1 is MGHRA, CDR2 YSYEKL. J lost 5 bases, V lost 3 bases, and 9 bases had no gene match. This CDR3 has 17 amino acids. The CDR3, as DNA: TGCGCCAGCAGCCACCGGGACAGGGGAAGGGGGACCGGGGAGCTGTTTTTT. Translated, it gives CASSHRDRGRGTGELFF.

The chain has TRBV6-5 and TRBJ1-1, with a possible D match to TRBD1 (5 bases). The CDR3 covers 15 residues. CDR1 and CDR2 (germline): MNHEY, SVGAGI. V lost 0 bases and J lost 6, with 14 bases in between. The CDR3 loop reads CASSYSWGGTPEAFF. Written as DNA, the CDR3 is TGTGCCAGCAGTTACTCTTGGGGGGGAACCCCTGAAGCTTTCTTT.

Here the CDR3 reads CASSLTGNINEQFF. CDR3 coding DNA: TGTGCCAGCAGTTTAACAGGGAATATCAATGAGCAGTTCTTC. The chain employs TRBV6-5 and TRBJ2-1, with D possibly being TRBD1 (6 bases). CDR1 is MNHEY, CDR2 SVGAGI, per germline. The CDR3 has 14 amino acids. Trimming took 4 bases from V and 6 from J, leaving 13 bases between them.

This clone appeared once. V is TRBV13 and J is TRBJ2-5; D possibly corresponds to TRBD2 (5 bases). The V gene lost 4 bases and the J gene lost 5 bases, with 14 bases spanning the gap. Germline V lookup: CDR1 PRHDT, CDR2 FYEKMQ (reference sequence). The CDR3 extends over 14 amino acids. CDR3 amino acids: CASSSDSIGETQYF. CDR3 nucleotides: TGTGCCAGCAGCTCGGACTCAATAGGGGAGACCCAGTACTTC.

This clone occurred a few times. J is TRBJ1-1 and V is TRBV5-5, with TRBD1 as a possible D gene (6 bases). The V gene lost 3 bases and the J gene lost 4 bases, with 13 bases spanning the gap. Germline values: CDR1 SGHKS, CDR2 YYEKEE (reference sequence). The CDR3 has 14 amino acids. The chain's CDR3 is CASSWDIGSTEAFF. The CDR3 DNA sequence: TGTGCCAGCAGCTGGGACATTGGGAGCACTGAAGCTTTCTTT.

The J gene is TRBJ1-2, the V gene TRBV9; D uncertain. This CDR3 is 14 amino acids long. Trimming shortened V by 2 bases and J by 1 base, and 9 bases separated the two germline ends. Germline CDR1 and CDR2: SGDLS and YYNGEE. The CDR3 here is CASSVGRYNYGYTF. DNA for the CDR3: TGTGCCAGCAGCGTGGGCAGGTATAACTATGGCTACACCTTC.

The chain recombines TRBV7-8 with TRBJ2-3; 9 bases align to TRBD2. This CDR3 is 14 amino acids long. Germline trimming cut 5 bases from V and 6 bases from J; bases unmatched to any gene: 6. Germline V CDR1 and CDR2: SGHVS, FQNEAQ. DNA of the CDR3: TGTGCCAGCAGCCCTGCTAGCGGGACTGATACGCAGTATTTT. This codes for CASSPASGTDTQYF.

CDR3 coding DNA: TGTGCCAGCAGCCTAACAGGGAACGAGCAGTTCTTC. Translation: CASSLTGNEQFF. The chain couples TRBV5-4 to TRBJ2-1, with D perhaps matching TRBD1 (6 bases). This CDR3 has 12 amino acids. Between the trimmed V and J ends, which lost 4 bases and 10 bases, there was a span of 12 bases. CDR1 and CDR2 (germline): SGHNT, YYREEE (reference sequence).

This clone was seen more than once but under ten times. The V call is TRBV7-9, the J call TRBJ2-1, with 7 bases aligning to TRBD2. V shed 2 bases and J 7 bases; nucleotides not matched to a gene: 11. Germline assignment: CDR1 SEHNR and CDR2 FQNEAQ (reference sequence). The CDR3 consists of 16 residues. CDR3 residues: CASSLNRGGSKNEQFF. The CDR3 bases are TGTGCCAGCAGCTTAAACCGAGGCGGGAGTAAGAATGAGCAGTTCTTC.

This clone was recorded once. The chain joins TRBV7-2 to TRBJ1-1; TRBD1 agrees at 7 bases. This CDR3 is built from 15 residues. Germline V gene sequence: CDR1 SGHTA, CDR2 FQGNSA. The trim removed 5 bases at V and 2 bases at J, leaving 8 bases unmatched. CDR3 region: CASSAARGPNTEAFF. The DNA of the CDR3 is TGTGCCAGCAGCGCAGCTAGGGGGCCTAACACTGAAGCTTTCTTT.

This clone was observed a handful of times. This CDR3 is also generated by other DNA sequences in the sample. The gene calls are TRBV27 and TRBJ1-2; D is perhaps TRBD1 (5 bases). Germline values: CDR1 MNHEY, CDR2 SMNVEV (reference sequence). The CDR3 is made up of 14 amino acids. V lost 2 bases to trimming and J lost 1 base, with 8 bases between them. The CDR3 DNA reads TGTGCCAGCAGTTTACAGGGAGGTAACTATGGCTACACCTTC. This sequence encodes CASSLQGGNYGYTF.

This chain uses TRBV7-8 with TRBJ1-2; maybe TRBD1 (5 bases). Germline CDR1 reads SGHVS; CDR2 reads FQNEAQ. Trimming shortened V by 5 bases and J by 0 bases, and 19 bases separated the two germline ends. There are 17 residues in the CDR3. CDR3: CASSASGLLTSNYGYTF. CDR3 DNA: TGTGCCAGCAGCGCTTCGGGGCTTCTCACCTCTAACTATGGCTACACCTTC.

This chain joins TRBV4-1 and TRBJ2-7; D unresolved. The germline gives CDR1 MGHRA, CDR2 YSYEKL. Trimming left V 0 bases short and J 2 bases short, with 11 bases between. The CDR3 is made up of 15 amino acids. The CDR3 nucleotides read TGCGCCAGCAGCCAAGATTCCAGCGCTCCCTACGAGCAGTACTTC. Amino acid sequence: CASSQDSSAPYEQYF.

V is TRBV5-8 and J is TRBJ1-5; no clear D. Germline CDR1 reads SGHTS; CDR2 reads YDEGEE. The CDR3 totals 12 residues. Trimming removed 5 bases from V and 7 bases from J, with 10 bases in between. In DNA form, the CDR3 reads TGTGCCAGCAGTTTCCCAAGGCAGCCCCAGCATTTT. This encodes CASSFPRQPQHF.

The chain is built from TRBV5-1 and TRBJ2-5; D possibly corresponds to TRBD1 (7 bases). V was shortened by 4 bases and J by 1 base, with 14 bases between the two germline ends. Germline V gene sequence: CDR1 SGHRS, CDR2 YFSETQ. The CDR3 contains 15 residues. CDR3 in amino acids: CASSDHQGGQETQYF. The CDR3 DNA is TGCGCCAGCAGCGATCACCAGGGGGGCCAAGAGACCCAGTACTTC.

This clone was picked up a small number of times. The J gene is TRBJ1-2, the V gene TRBV15; TRBD1 matches at 8 bases. CDR1 is LNHNV and CDR2 is YYDKDF in the germline V gene (reference sequence). J lost 5 bases, V lost 2 bases, and 7 bases had no gene match. The CDR3 is 15 amino acids. The CDR3 region is CATSRPRTGQYGYTF. Here the CDR3 DNA reads TGTGCCACCAGCAGACCTCGGACAGGGCAGTATGGCTACACCTTC.

This clone was seen just once. The chain recombines TRBV23-1 with TRBJ1-2; no clear D gene. TRBV23-1 is filed as an ORF, its function uncertain. This CDR3 is built from 9 residues. V lost 11 bases and J lost 7, with 8 bases in between. The CDR3 nucleotides are TGCGCCCCAAGCCTTGGCTACACCTTC. Encoded protein: CAPSLGYTF.

The chain combines TRBV5-6 with TRBJ2-7, with D possibly called TRBD1 or TRBD2 (5 bases each). The germline V and J ends were trimmed by 0 bases and 3 bases, with 7 bases remaining between them. Germline loops: CDR1 SGHDT, CDR2 YYEEEE. The CDR3 consists of 13 residues. CDR3 in DNA: TGTGCCAGCAGCTTGGGGGGGAACTACGAGCAGTACGTC. This codes for CASSLGGNYEQYV.

The chain has TRBV15 and TRBJ1-6; TRBD1 aligns across 9 bases. The CDR3 consists of 14 residues. J gave up 6 bases and V 5 bases, and 2 bases lay outside the gene matches. Germline V gene lookup returns CDR1 LNHNV and CDR2 YYDKDF (reference sequence). The CDR3 nucleotides read TGTGCCACCAGCGAGGACAGGGGTAATTCACCCCTCCACTTT. Translated: CATSEDRGNSPLHF.

The chain has TRBV7-9 and TRBJ2-1; 7 bases are a match to TRBD1. V dropped 3 bases and J dropped 2; count of bases not matched to a gene: 4. The germline gives CDR1 SEHNR, CDR2 FQNEAQ (reference sequence). The CDR3 has 15 amino acids. The CDR3 nucleotides are TGTGCCAGCAGCTTGACACAGGGGACCTACAATGAGCAGTTCTTC. Residues: CASSLTQGTYNEQFF.

V and J are TRBV5-8 and TRBJ1-2; 9 bases line up with TRBD1. The J segment lost 8 bases and the V segment lost 0 bases, leaving 8 bases of the junction unmatched. Germline lookup yields CDR1 SGHTS and CDR2 YDEGEE. The length of the CDR3 is 15 residues. DNA for the CDR3: TGTGCCAGCAGCTTGGAATGGACAGGGGTGAACGGCTACACCTTC. This codes for CASSLEWTGVNGYTF.

V and J are TRBV4-1 and TRBJ2-1; TRBD2 matches 8 bases. The V gene end was trimmed by 0 bases and the J gene end by 6 bases; junction bases not matched to a gene: 7. Per the germline V gene, CDR1 is MGHRA and CDR2 is YSYEKL. The CDR3 extends over 16 amino acids. The CDR3 DNA reads as TGCGCCAGCAGCCAAGACGGGAGCGGGGGAATCAATGAGCAGTTCTTC. It translates to CASSQDGSGGINEQFF.

The CDR3 DNA sequence: TGTGCCAGCAGCGATTCTAGCGGCCCTTCCTACAATGAGCAGTTCTTC. Translating gives CASSDSSGPSYNEQFF. The V and J genes are TRBV7-9 and TRBJ2-1; TRBD2 agrees at 7 bases. Trimming at V came to 5 bases and at J to 1 base, leaving 8 bases not matched to a gene. The CDR3 consists of 16 residues. From germline, CDR1 is SEHNR and CDR2 FQNEAQ (reference sequence).

The chain employs TRBV28 and TRBJ1-5, with 10 bases identical to TRBD1. The CDR3 loop spans 15 amino acids. Germline CDR1 and CDR2: MDHEN and SYDVKM. Trimming cost V 6 bases and J 5 bases; bases outside gene matches: 7. In nucleotides, the CDR3 is TGTGCCAGCAGCCATAGGGACAGGGGACATCAGCCCCAGCATTTT. This encodes CASSHRDRGHQPQHF.

J is TRBJ2-1 and V is TRBV9; possible D gene TRBD2, 5 bases. CDR3 length: 16 residues. The germline gives CDR1 SGDLS, CDR2 YYNGEE. Deletions cut 0 bases from V and 4 bases from J, with 14 bases between. The CDR3 protein is CASSVVSGRTYNEQFF. The CDR3, as DNA: TGTGCCAGCAGCGTAGTAAGTGGGAGAACATACAATGAGCAGTTCTTC. Variable domain in full (rest from reference TRBV9 and TRBJ2-1): DSGVTQTPKHLITATGQRVTLRCSPRSGDLSVYWYQQSLDQGLQFLIQYYNGEERAKGNILERFSAQQFPDLHSELNLSSLELGDSALYFCASSVVSGRTYNEQFFGPGTRLTVL.

The chain employs TRBV6-6 and TRBJ1-2; 8 positions match TRBD1. Germline-derived CDR1 and CDR2 are MNHNY and SVGAGI (reference sequence). V shed 6 bases, J shed 4 bases, and the junction held 4 bases outside the gene matches. The CDR3 consists of 13 residues. This CDR3 is CASSSTGAYGYTF. CDR3 coding DNA: TGTGCCAGCAGCTCGACAGGGGCCTATGGCTACACCTTC.

The V and J genes are TRBV4-2 and TRBJ1-5; D not resolved. Germline-derived CDR1 and CDR2 are LGHNA and YNFKEQ. The CDR3 is 13 residues long. V was trimmed by 3 bases and J by 5 bases, leaving 8 bases between them. CDR3 loop: CASSHLLHQPQHF. The CDR3, as DNA: TGTGCCAGCAGCCACCTCCTACATCAGCCCCAGCATTTT.

This rearrangement joins TRBV7-9 to TRBJ2-7; D uncertain. The CDR3 totals 12 residues. The V end was cut by 3 bases, the J end by 4 bases, with 7 bases between. Germline V gene lookup returns CDR1 SEHNR and CDR2 FQNEAQ (reference sequence). The CDR3 reads CASSLLGYEQYF. Here the CDR3 DNA reads TGTGCCAGCAGCTTGTTGGGTTACGAGCAGTACTTC.

This sequence joins TRBV6-1 and TRBJ1-2; D is uncertain. The CDR3 has 15 residues. Germline loops: CDR1 MNHNS, CDR2 SASEGT. V was clipped by 2 bases and J by 0 bases, with 10 bases between them. CDR3 sequence: CASSEWATTNYGYTF. The CDR3 DNA is TGTGCCAGCAGTGAATGGGCAACTACTAACTATGGCTACACCTTC.

The CDR3 is CASSPLTANYGYTF. The CDR3 DNA follows: TGTGCCAGCAGTCCCCTGACAGCCAACTATGGCTACACCTTC. This sequence joins TRBV27 and TRBJ1-2; a possible D gene is TRBD1 (5 bases). CDR3 length equals 14 residues. The germline gives CDR1 MNHEY, CDR2 SMNVEV (reference sequence). The V end lost 5 bases, the J end lost 2 bases, and 12 bases lay between the germline ends.